Described below is a single T cell receptor (beta chain) sequence and its context. Its antigen is unidentified. PCR primers comprised 60 Vbeta and 13 Jbeta primers. Assay used: immunoSEQ multiplex PCR; TCRdb lists only in-frame clones, some missing. This repertoire shows about 88,000 clones, 70% to 75% found once; its top ten account for more than 15%. V lost 5 bases, J lost 1 base, and 4 bases stayed unmatched. The CDR3 has 15 residues. Germline V gene data show CDR1 as MNHEY and CDR2 as SMNVEV (reference sequence). The data originate from a study of cytomegalovirus exposure and HLA in healthy donors. Study observations and caveats: DRB1 had the most TCR associations and HLA-C the fewest, a later analysis found, with rates varying by HLA locus. Later analysis reportedly placed an Asian-associated ancestry cluster below the roughly 680-donor mean in N-insertions.

Sequencing input: PBMCs. The rearrangement joins TRBV27 to TRBJ1-2; 10 positions agree with TRBD1. This TCR was recovered from a woman aged 18 to 35 in good health and CMV-seropositive. The CDR3 reads CASSLTGGDNYGYTF. The CDR3 DNA is TGTGCCAGCAGTCTGACAGGGGGCGATAACTATGGCTACACCTTC.